The TCR beta chain described here comes from a study of beta chain features in type 1 diabetes. Study summary: Cells sorted and examined across all samples totaled more than 95,000,000.

This clone was detected a few times. The sequenced template was cDNA made from the entire isolated RNA. An average approximately 3.5 million reads came from naive, central memory and regulatory T cell samples. Method: immunoSEQ multiplex PCR; TCRdb's copy keeps in-frame clones and lacks some. The data show hundreds of thousands of clones, over 25% seen once. Trimming cost V 4 bases and J 2 bases, with 15 bases left between them. The CDR3 is made up of 15 amino acids. Germline V gene lookup returns CDR1 SGHDT and CDR2 YYEEEE. The V gene is TRBV5-6, the J gene TRBJ2-5; perhaps TRBD1 as D (6 bases). Specimen: naive CD4+ T cells from blood. This receptor was obtained from a man aged 18 to 29 in good health. CDR3 sequence (DNA): TGTGCCAGCAGCACAAATCCGGGACAACAAGAGACCCAGTACTTC. Translation gives CASSTNPGQQETQYF.